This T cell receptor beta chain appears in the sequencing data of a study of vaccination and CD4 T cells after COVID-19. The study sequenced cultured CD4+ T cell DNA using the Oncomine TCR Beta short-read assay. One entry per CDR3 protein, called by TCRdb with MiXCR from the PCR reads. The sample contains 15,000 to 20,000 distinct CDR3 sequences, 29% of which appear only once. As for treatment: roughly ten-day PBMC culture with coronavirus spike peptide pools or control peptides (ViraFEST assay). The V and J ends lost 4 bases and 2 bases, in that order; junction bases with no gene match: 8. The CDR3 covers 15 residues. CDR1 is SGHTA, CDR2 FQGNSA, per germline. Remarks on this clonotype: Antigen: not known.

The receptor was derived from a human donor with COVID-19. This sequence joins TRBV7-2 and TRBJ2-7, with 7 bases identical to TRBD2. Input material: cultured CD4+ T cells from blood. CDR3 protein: CASSSRSGGAYEQYF. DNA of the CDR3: TGTGCCAGCAGCTCACGCTCTGGGGGGGCCTACGAGCAGTACTTC.